These 3 T cell receptor beta chains were sequenced from one sample in a study of regulatory T cells in long-lasting Graves disease (dated by TCRdb to the early 2020s). The method behind the library was multiplex PCR. Sequencing used an Illumina HiSeq 4000. TCR beta libraries were built with iRepertoire HTBI primers and Arm-PCR amplification of CDR3 regions. In TCRdb, the public reads were trimmed at Q25 with fastp and aligned with MiXCR, with productive beta chains retained. Rows with one shared CDR3 protein collapse into an entry with the most common genes and DNA. The sample contains about 450,000 distinct CDR3 sequences, 20% to 25% of them found a single time. The top ten clonotypes cover roughly a quarter of the sample. Read against the paper, the sample's time point label means: persistent/refractory GD, antithyroid drugs over 5 years with positive TRAb. For both TCR sequencing and RNA sequencing, RNA was extracted from PBMCs in TRIzol.

This sample comprised peripheral blood mononuclear cells (PBMCs), obtained when the disease was refractory, from a patient treated with antithyroid drugs. The receptors derive from a female donor with Graves disease.

V is TRBV7-8 and J is TRBJ2-3, with TRBD2 matching over 13 bases. The CDR3 loop spans 17 amino acids. CDR1 and CDR2 (germline): SGHVS, FQNEAQ. Trimming cost V 5 bases and J 2 bases; bases outside gene matches: 7. CDR3 in DNA: TGTGCCAGCAGCACCCCACTAGCGGGAGGGCCCACAGATACGCAGTATTTT. As protein: CASSTPLAGGPTDTQYF.

This clonotype appeared many times. The chain links TRBV15 to TRBJ2-3, with 7 bases identical to TRBD2. Germline V gene sequence: CDR1 LNHNV, CDR2 YYDKDF (reference sequence). The CDR3 consists of 15 residues. J gave up 1 base and V 5 bases, and 6 bases lay outside the gene matches. The CDR3 nucleotides read TGTGCCACCAGCCGCGGCGGGAGAGGCACAGATACGCAGTATTTT. Amino acids: CATSRGGRGTDTQYF.

The CDR3 protein is CAWSIGSTYGYTF. In DNA, the CDR3 is TGTGCCTGGAGTATCGGCAGTACCTATGGCTACACCTTC. V and J are TRBV30 and TRBJ1-2; D remains ambiguous. V dropped 2 bases and J dropped 4 bases, with 11 bases sitting between them. CDR1 and CDR2 from the germline V gene are GTSNPN and SVGIG (reference sequence). The CDR3 runs 13 residues. Complete variable domain (other parts from reference TRBV30 and TRBJ1-2): SQTIHQWPATLVQPVGSPLSLECTVEGTSNPNLYWYRQAAGRGLQLLFYSVGIGQISSEVPQNLSASRPQDRQFILSSKKLLLSDSGFYLCAWSIGSTYGYTFGSGTRLTVV.